Presented here are 4 T cell receptor beta chains from one specimen sequenced in a study of blood T cells in healthy people across ages. Primers used in a second PCR of roughly 7 to 12 cycles were a sample-barcoded 5' primer and a J-beta primer mix. Using its own MiXCR run on the 5' RACE reads, TCRdb lists one record per CDR3 protein. This table holds over 750,000 distinct CDR3 sequences, 20% to 25% found once. The data were also submitted as part of a second study, on T cells of mothers and their children.

Sequenced material: blood. Source of these receptors: a boy between 10 and 17 years old in good health.

In its sample, this clonotype was seen a few times. The chain has TRBV29-1 and TRBJ1-4, with 7 bases identical to TRBD1. In germline, CDR1 is SQVTM, CDR2 ANQGSEA. The trim removed 6 bases at V and 5 bases at J, leaving 6 bases unmatched. The CDR3 is made up of 13 amino acids. The CDR3 region is CSVAKGANEKLFF. CDR3 sequence (DNA): TGCAGCGTAGCGAAGGGGGCGAATGAAAAACTGTTTTTT.

The sample holds a few counts of this clonotype. The chain has TRBV6-5 and TRBJ1-5; D is possibly TRBD1 (5 bases). V lost 5 bases and J lost 6, with 11 bases in between. The germline V gene encodes CDR1 MNHEY and CDR2 SVGAGI. The CDR3 is 13 residues long. In nucleotides, the CDR3 is TGTGCCAGCAGTCCCCCCGGGGGTCAGCCCCAGCATTTT. Its translation is CASSPPGGQPQHF.

This clonotype has only a few counts. The V call is TRBV7-9, the J call TRBJ1-4; D is undetermined. Per germline, CDR1 SEHNR and CDR2 FQNEAQ (reference sequence). V gave up 2 bases and J gave up 6 bases, with 7 bases separating them. The CDR3 runs to 13 residues. The CDR3 loop reads CASSLRGYEKLFF. CDR3 DNA sequence: TGTGCCAGCAGCTTACGAGGATATGAAAAACTGTTTTTT.

This clonotype showed up just a few times. This rearrangement joins TRBV29-1 to TRBJ2-3; TRBD2 agrees at 7 bases. This CDR3 spans 12 amino acids. Trimming removed 8 bases from V and 0 bases from J; junction bases left unmatched: 2. The V gene's germline CDR1 is SQVTM and CDR2 ANQGSEA. This CDR3 is CSSGTSTDTQYF. DNA for the CDR3: TGCAGCAGCGGGACTAGCACAGATACGCAGTATTTT.